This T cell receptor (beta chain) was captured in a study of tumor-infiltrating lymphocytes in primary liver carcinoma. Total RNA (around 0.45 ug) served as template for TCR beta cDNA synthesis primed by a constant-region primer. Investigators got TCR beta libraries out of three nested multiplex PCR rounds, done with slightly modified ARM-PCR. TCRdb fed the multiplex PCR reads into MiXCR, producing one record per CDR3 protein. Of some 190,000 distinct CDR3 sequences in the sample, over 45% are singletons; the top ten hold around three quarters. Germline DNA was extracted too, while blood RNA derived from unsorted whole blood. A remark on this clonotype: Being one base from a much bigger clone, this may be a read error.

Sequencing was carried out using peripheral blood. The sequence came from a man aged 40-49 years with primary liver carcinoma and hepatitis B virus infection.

The CDR3 sequence is CSVTIGTETQYF. The CDR3 coding sequence is TGCAGCGTTACCATCGGCACGGAGACCCAGTACTTC. The chain carries TRBV29-1 and TRBJ2-5; D is uncertain. This CDR3 has 12 amino acids. Germline V CDR1 and CDR2: SQVTM, ANQGSEA. V shed 5 bases and J shed 5 bases, with 12 bases lying between them.